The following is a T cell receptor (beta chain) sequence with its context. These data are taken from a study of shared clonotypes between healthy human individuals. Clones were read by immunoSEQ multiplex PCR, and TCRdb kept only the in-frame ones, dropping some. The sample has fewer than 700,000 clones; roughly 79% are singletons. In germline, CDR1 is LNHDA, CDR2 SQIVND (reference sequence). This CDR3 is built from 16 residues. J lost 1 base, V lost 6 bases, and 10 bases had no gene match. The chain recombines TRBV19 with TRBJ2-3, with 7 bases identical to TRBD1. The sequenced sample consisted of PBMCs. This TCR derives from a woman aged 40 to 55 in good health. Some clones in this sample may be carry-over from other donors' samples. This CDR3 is CASRMGWDRGTDTQYF. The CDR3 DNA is TGTGCCAGTAGGATGGGATGGGACAGAGGCACAGATACGCAGTATTTT. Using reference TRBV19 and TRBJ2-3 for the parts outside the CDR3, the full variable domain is DGGITQSPKYLFRKEGQNVTLSCEQNLNHDAMYWYRQDPGQGLRLIYYSQIVNDFQKGDIAEGYSVSREKKESFPLTVTSAQKNPTAFYLCASRMGWDRGTDTQYFGPGTRLTVL.